Following are 26 T cell receptor beta chains from one sample sequenced in a study of T cells in Graves' hyperthyroidism and ophthalmopathy. RNA transcripts provided the source from which TCR beta CDR3 regions were amplified. Using the HTBI primer set, a first-round RT-PCR was run on the TCR CDR3. A single record per CDR3 protein comes from TCRdb applying MiXCR to the multiplex PCR reads. The sample lists around 300,000 distinct CDR3 sequences, around 22% occurring once. Input material: blood. All receptors derive from a man aged 30-40 years with Graves' ophthalmopathy.

The chain carries TRBV24-1 and TRBJ1-5, with D perhaps TRBD1 (5 bases). In germline, CDR1 is KGHDR, CDR2 SFDVKD. The CDR3 totals 15 residues. Deletions cut 5 bases from V and 2 bases from J, with 12 bases between. This CDR3 reads CATSGCRDGNQPQHF. CDR3 nucleotide sequence: TGTGCCACCAGTGGTTGCAGGGACGGCAATCAGCCCCAGCATTTT.

The DNA of the CDR3 is TGTGCCAGCAGTTCTTGGACTAGCGGGGGGCGCTCCTACAATGAGCAGTTCTTC. This encodes CASSSWTSGGRSYNEQFF. The rearrangement joins TRBV6-1 to TRBJ2-1; 14 positions agree with TRBD2. The V segment lost 5 bases and the J segment 0 bases; nucleotides outside the gene matches: 6. Germline loops: CDR1 MNHNS, CDR2 SASEGT. CDR3 size: 18 residues.

This chain links TRBV27 with TRBJ2-3; 12 bases match TRBD2. The CDR3 is made up of 16 amino acids. Germline-derived CDR1 and CDR2 are MNHEY and SMNVEV (reference sequence). The trim removed 8 bases at V and 1 base at J, leaving 7 bases unmatched. Here the CDR3 DNA reads TGTGCCAGCGTGGGGCGACTAGCGGGAGGCACAGATACGCAGTATTTT. It codes for CASVGRLAGGTDTQYF.

This clonotype was counted ten times or more. The genes are TRBV20-1 and TRBJ2-1; no definite D call. The CDR3 is made up of 11 amino acids. Trimming cost V 5 bases and J 6 bases, with 8 bases left between them. Germline-derived CDR1 and CDR2 are DFQATT and SNEGSKA (reference sequence). CDR3 nucleotides: TGCAGTGCTCAGATTGGCAATGAGCAGTTCTTC. It translates to CSAQIGNEQFF.

The rearrangement uses TRBV6-1 and TRBJ2-1, with a tentative D call TRBD1 (5 bases). CDR3 size: 13 residues. V was trimmed by 5 bases and J by 7 bases, leaving 12 bases between them. Germline values: CDR1 MNHNS, CDR2 SASEGT. This CDR3 is CASSFQGLNEQFF. The CDR3 nucleotides are TGTGCCAGCAGTTTTCAGGGTTTGAATGAGCAGTTCTTC.

This clonotype was seen more than once but under ten times. This chain connects TRBV3-1 to TRBJ1-3; no clear D. CDR1 LGHDT and CDR2 YNNKEL come from the germline V gene (reference sequence). The CDR3 length is 15 residues. The V gene lost 0 bases and the J gene lost 0 bases, with 6 bases spanning the gap. CDR3 nucleotide sequence: TGTGCCAGCAGCCAAGACCCAGACTCTGGAAACACCATATATTTT. Its translation: CASSQDPDSGNTIYF.

This clonotype was detected many times. V is TRBV20-1 and J is TRBJ2-7; no clear D. Trimming stripped 6 bases from V and 2 bases from J, with 14 bases between. The germline V gene encodes CDR1 DFQATT and CDR2 SNEGSKA (reference sequence). This CDR3 has 13 amino acids. The CDR3 loop is CSALRSGTYEQYF. The CDR3 DNA is TGCAGTGCCCTAAGAAGTGGGACCTACGAGCAGTACTTC.

Only a few counts were recorded for this clonotype. The rearrangement joins TRBV12-3 or TRBV12-4 to TRBJ2-5; 8 nucleotides agree with TRBD1. Trimming at V came to 5 bases and at J to 5 bases, leaving 7 bases not matched to a gene. The CDR3 loop spans 14 amino acids. In DNA, the CDR3 is TGTGCCAGCAGTATCCGACAGGGGAGGGAGACCCAGTACTTC. It yields the protein CASSIRQGRETQYF.

CDR3 loop: CASSFGQYQETQYF. The DNA for the CDR3 is TGCGCCAGCAGTTTCGGACAGTATCAAGAGACCCAGTACTTC. The V gene is TRBV10-2, the J gene TRBJ2-5; D is possibly TRBD1 (6 bases). V lost 5 bases, J lost 2 bases, and 12 bases lay in between. Germline values: CDR1 WSHSY, CDR2 SAAADI. This CDR3 is built from 14 residues.

This clonotype turned up a few times. The V gene is TRBV28, the J gene TRBJ2-7; 7 bases match TRBD2. Losses at the gene ends were 6 bases for V and 2 bases for J; bases not matched to a gene: 13. This CDR3 has 16 residues. The germline V gene encodes CDR1 MDHEN and CDR2 SYDVKM. CDR3 sequence reads: CASSTLRLASAYEQYF. The CDR3 DNA sequence: TGTGCCAGCAGCACGTTGAGACTAGCATCTGCCTACGAGCAGTACTTC. The full variable domain, rest sourced from reference TRBV28 and TRBJ2-7, is DVKVTQSSRYLVKRTGEKVFLECVQDMDHENMFWYRQDPGLGLRLIYFSYDVKMKEKGDIPEGYSVSREKKERFSLILESASTNQTSMYLCASSTLRLASAYEQYFGPGTRLTVT.

The chain couples TRBV7-9 to TRBJ2-2; D may be TRBD1 (5 bases). Trimming removed 3 bases from V and 7 bases from J, with 15 bases in between. The CDR3 sequence is 15 residues long. Per germline, CDR1 SEHNR and CDR2 FQNEAQ (reference sequence). The CDR3 sequence: CASSLLQGTGGELFF. CDR3 bases: TGTGCCAGCAGCTTGCTCCAGGGAACGGGCGGGGAGCTGTTTTTT.

The chain couples TRBV7-2 to TRBJ2-5, with D perhaps matching TRBD1 (6 bases). This CDR3 spans 14 amino acids. V was clipped by 8 bases and J by 1 base, with 14 bases between them. Germline CDR1 and CDR2: SGHTA and FQGNSA. The CDR3: CASGRGGSQETQYF. The CDR3, as DNA: TGTGCCAGCGGACGAGGGGGATCCCAAGAGACCCAGTACTTC.

This chain links TRBV19 with TRBJ2-3; D not certain. The CDR3 extends over 13 amino acids. Germline V gene data show CDR1 as LNHDA and CDR2 as SQIVND (reference sequence). Trimming shortened V by 1 base and J by 5 bases, and 7 bases separated the two germline ends. CDR3 amino acids: CASSIGNKDTQYF. The CDR3 DNA reads as TGTGCCAGTAGTATAGGAAACAAAGATACGCAGTATTTT.

This clonotype was seen a handful of times. The genes are TRBV14 and TRBJ2-1; 11 positions agree with TRBD2. The CDR3 runs 16 residues. The ends lost 1 base at V and 5 bases at J; junction bases unmatched: 4. The germline V gene has CDR1 SGHDN and CDR2 FVKESK. The CDR3 DNA is TGTGCCAGCAGCCAAGGTACTAGCGGGAGCCACAATGAGCAGTTCTTC. Protein sequence: CASSQGTSGSHNEQFF.

This clonotype was seen at least ten times. The rearrangement links TRBV11-1 to TRBJ2-7, with TRBD2 identical over 11 bases. V dropped 6 bases and J dropped 2; count of bases not matched to a gene: 6. Germline V gene data show CDR1 as SGHAT and CDR2 as FQDESV (reference sequence). The CDR3 loop spans 15 amino acids. CDR3 DNA: TGTGCCAGCAGACCAACACTAGCGGGGGCCTACGAGCAGTACTTC. Its protein is CASRPTLAGAYEQYF. The variable domain in full, completed from reference TRBV11-1 and TRBJ2-7, reads EAEVAQSPRYKITEKSQAVAFWCDPISGHATLYWYRQILGQGPELLVQFQDESVVDDSQLPKDRFSAERLKGVDSTLKIQPAELGDSAMYLCASRPTLAGAYEQYFGPGTRLTVT.

This sequence joins TRBV19 and TRBJ1-2; D not certain. The CDR3 spans 11 residues. Trimming stripped 8 bases from V and 3 bases from J, with 7 bases between. Per the germline V gene, CDR1 is LNHDA and CDR2 is SQIVND (reference sequence). The CDR3 region has the DNA TGTGCCAGTCGGAGGGACTATGGCTACACCTTC. It codes for CASRRDYGYTF.

V and J are TRBV7-9 and TRBJ2-7; the D gene is possibly TRBD1 (5 bases). The germline gives CDR1 SEHNR, CDR2 FQNEAQ (reference sequence). The length of the CDR3 is 15 residues. The V and J ends lost 5 bases and 3 bases respectively, with 17 bases between them. CDR3 sequence (DNA): TGTGCCAGCAGCCCTTTCGAGGCTCAGGGCTACGAGCAGTACTTC. Amino acids: CASSPFEAQGYEQYF.

This clonotype was detected only once. This may come from a read error, since a much larger clone is one base off. This chain joins TRBV27 and TRBJ1-1; TRBD1 might be the D (5 bases). The CDR3 sequence is 16 residues long. Germline CDR1 MNHEY, CDR2 SMNVEV (reference sequence). Between the trimmed V and J ends, which lost 2 bases and 3 bases, there was a span of 16 bases. The CDR3 DNA follows: TGTGCCAGCAGTTTAAAAAATCGGGACCGTGACACTGAAGCTTTCTTT. This translates into CASSLKNRDRDTEAFF.

This clonotype was recorded many times. The chain couples TRBV12-3 or TRBV12-4 to TRBJ2-1; 8 positions match TRBD2. The junction had 9 bases not matched to a gene; V was cut back by 5 bases and J by 6 bases. The CDR3 covers 15 residues. For the CDR3, the DNA is TGTGCCAGCAGTCTAAGCGGGAGTTCTACCAATGAGCAGTTCTTC. As protein: CASSLSGSSTNEQFF.

This clonotype has at least ten counts. The chain recombines TRBV20-1 with TRBJ2-7; maybe TRBD1 (5 bases). CDR1 DFQATT and CDR2 SNEGSKA come from the germline V gene (reference sequence). The V and J ends lost 8 bases and 2 bases respectively, with 16 bases between them. This CDR3 spans 13 amino acids. CDR3 bases: TGCAGTACCGGGCAGGGAAGTCCCTACGAGCAGTACTTC. Amino acid sequence: CSTGQGSPYEQYF.

The chain links TRBV29-1 to TRBJ1-2, with a weak D call TRBD1 (5 bases). CDR1 is SQVTM and CDR2 is ANQGSEA in the germline V gene. The CDR3 spans 12 residues. The ends were cut back, 6 bases at V and 8 bases at J, with 16 bases in the middle. The CDR3: CSVVQGGGGYTF. In nucleotides, the CDR3 is TGCAGCGTGGTGCAGGGCGGGGGAGGCTACACCTTC.

The chain employs TRBV11-2 and TRBJ2-3; 11 bases are shared with TRBD2. The CDR3 sequence is 15 residues long. J lost 4 bases, V lost 5 bases, and 5 bases had no gene match. Germline loops: CDR1 SGHAT, CDR2 FQNNGV. As DNA, the CDR3 is TGTGCCAGCAGCACGACTAGCGGGACATCAGATACGCAGTATTTT. It translates to CASSTTSGTSDTQYF.

This chain joins TRBV19 and TRBJ2-2; D remains unclear. This CDR3 comprises 17 residues. The V end was cut by 6 bases, the J end by 0 bases, with 17 bases between. Looked up from germline, CDR1 is LNHDA and CDR2 is SQIVND (reference sequence). The CDR3 loop reads CASRGASGGPNTGELFF. CDR3 coding DNA: TGTGCCAGTAGAGGAGCGTCGGGCGGCCCGAACACCGGGGAGCTGTTTTTT.

This clonotype was recorded at least ten times. V gene TRBV11-2 combines with J gene TRBJ2-1; D tentatively reads TRBD1 or TRBD2 (5 bases each). The ends were cut back, 0 bases at V and 0 bases at J, with 12 bases in the middle. This CDR3 comprises 17 residues. Germline CDR1 reads SGHAT; CDR2 reads FQNNGV. The CDR3 nucleotides are TGTGCCAGCAGCTTAGAAGCAGGGACCATCTCCTACAATGAGCAGTTCTTC. Protein product: CASSLEAGTISYNEQFF.

The gene calls are TRBV14 and TRBJ2-3; 8 bases are shared with TRBD1. The germline gives CDR1 SGHDN, CDR2 FVKESK. CDR3 length: 15 residues. V lost 5 bases and J lost 4; bases outside the gene matches: 8. The CDR3 DNA is TGTGCCAGCAGCAGCTTGACAGGGGTCGCAGATACGCAGTATTTT. As protein: CASSSLTGVADTQYF.

The CDR3 is CASSADRVRTEAFF. The DNA for the CDR3 is TGTGCCAGCAGTGCCGACAGGGTCAGAACTGAAGCTTTCTTT. The chain is built from TRBV25-1 and TRBJ1-1; 7 bases map to TRBD1. The V segment lost 4 bases and the J segment 5 bases; nucleotides outside the gene matches: 7. The germline V gene encodes CDR1 MGHDK and CDR2 SYGVNS. The CDR3 spans 14 residues.